A selection of T cell receptor beta chains follows, all from one sample in a study of blood T cell repertoires in COVID-19. Clones were read by immunoSEQ multiplex PCR, and TCRdb kept only the in-frame ones, dropping some. The sample consists of some 300,000 clones, 89% of them appearing once. The sample was PBMCs or T cells enriched from blood (not recorded which). The receptor source for this set is a woman aged 25 to 45 who had recovered from COVID-19. Both conserved end residues are part of each CDR3. Each record gives: V gene, CDR3 length, J gene, D gene, clone size, CDR3 protein, CDR3 DNA. A D gene is named only where the DNA matches it firmly. Clone size appears in some rows only: once, few, many, or a class for an expanded clone.

TRBV4-3	15	TRBJ1-2	TRBD1	once	CASSLGDRENYGYTF	TGCGCCAGCAGCCTGGGGGACAGGGAAAACTATGGCTACACCTTC
TRBV5-4	15	TRBJ2-5	TRBD2	NA	CASFAEAGGPETQYF	TGTGCCAGCTTCGCTGAGGCGGGAGGGCCAGAGACCCAGTACTTC
TRBV5-8	13	TRBJ1-1	NA	NA	CASSSMDSYEAFF	TGTGCCAGCAGCTCTATGGACAGTTACGAAGCTTTCTTT
TRBV3-1/TRBV3-2	15	TRBJ2-1	NA	NA	CASSQDPVRYNEQFF	TGTGCCAGCAGCCAAGACCCCGTCCGCTACAATGAGCAGTTCTTC
TRBV4-1	17	TRBJ2-7	TRBD2	NA	CASSQDGAGTSSYEQYF	TGCGCCAGCAGCCAAGACGGGGCGGGGACTAGCTCGTACGAGCAGTACTTC
TRBV3-1/TRBV3-2	14	TRBJ2-2	NA	NA	CASAKGDITGELFF	TGTGCCAGCGCAAAAGGGGACATCACCGGGGAGCTGTTTTTT
TRBV7-9	15	TRBJ1-1	NA	NA	CASSLTGQKHTEAFF	TGTGCCAGCAGCTTGACCGGACAGAAGCACACTGAAGCTTTCTTT
TRBV30	15	TRBJ1-5	NA	NA	CAWSARQSLNQPQHF	TGTGCCTGGAGTGCCCGACAGTCGCTGAATCAGCCCCAGCATTTT
TRBV12-3/TRBV12-4	13	TRBJ1-1	NA	NA	CASRRGDYTEAFF	TGTGCCAGCAGACGGGGGGATTATACTGAAGCTTTCTTT
TRBV19	14	TRBJ1-1	NA	NA	CASSMRTQNTEAFF	TGTGCCAGTAGTATGAGGACTCAGAACACTGAAGCTTTCTTT